The 18 T cell receptor beta chains given below trace back to one sample, sequenced in a study of shared clonotypes between healthy human individuals. Produced via immunoSEQ multiplex PCR; TCRdb's table is partial and in-frame only. Counted here are around 2.1 million clones, 85% to 95% occurring once; the ten biggest clones make up about 1.8%. Cells designated naive CD8 were CD45RO-negative and were positively selected for CCR7, with terminally differentiated effector memory CD45RA+ cells excluded. Material for sequencing was naive CD8+ T cells from PBMCs. The receptors come from a young man in good health. Some clones in this sample may be carry-over from other donors' samples.

This chain joins TRBV19 and TRBJ2-1; the match to TRBD1 covers 8 bases. Germline lookup yields CDR1 LNHDA and CDR2 SQIVND (reference sequence). This CDR3 is 12 amino acids long. The ends lost 8 bases at V and 6 bases at J; junction bases unmatched: 3. CDR3 DNA: TGTGCCAGTGGGACAGGTGGCAATGAGCAGTTCTTC. Protein product: CASGTGGNEQFF.

CDR3 in DNA: TGTGCCAGTAATAAGGCTAGCGGAGCAGATACGCAGTATTTT. It is translated as CASNKASGADTQYF. The V call is TRBV19, the J call TRBJ2-3; TRBD2 matches at 7 bases. Germline V CDR1 and CDR2: LNHDA, SQIVND (reference sequence). V dropped 7 bases and J dropped 4; count of bases not matched to a gene: 8. CDR3 length: 14 amino acids.

This chain links TRBV25-1 with TRBJ2-1; no definite D call. The CDR3 loop spans 14 amino acids. The V and J ends lost 7 bases and 7 bases respectively, with 17 bases between them. CDR1 and CDR2 (germline): MGHDK, SYGVNS. The DNA of the CDR3 is TGTGCCAGCATCCCGACCCCCGATAGGAATGAGCAGTTCTTC. Encoded protein: CASIPTPDRNEQFF.

The chain couples TRBV5-1 to TRBJ2-7, with D perhaps TRBD2 (6 bases). The V gene's germline CDR1 is SGHRS and CDR2 YFSETQ. The CDR3 has 13 residues. V lost 3 bases and J lost 6, with 13 bases in between. Here the CDR3 reads CASSSSGSAEQYF. CDR3 coding DNA: TGCGCCAGCAGCTCCTCCGGGAGCGCCGAGCAGTACTTC.

The chain couples TRBV7-8 to TRBJ2-7; D unclear. From germline, CDR1 is SGHVS and CDR2 FQNEAQ. The CDR3 extends over 14 amino acids. V lost 5 bases, J lost 0 bases, and 11 bases lay in between. CDR3 sequence (DNA): TGTGCCAGCAGCGACCCACTTATCTCCTACGAGCAGTACTTC. Translating gives CASSDPLISYEQYF.

The chain joins TRBV5-4 to TRBJ2-5; D is perhaps TRBD1 or TRBD2 (5 bases each). CDR1 and CDR2 from the germline V gene are SGHNT and YYREEE (reference sequence). V was shortened by 4 bases and J by 0 bases, with 13 bases between the two germline ends. The CDR3 is 15 residues long. The CDR3 loop reads CASSPGRAYQETQYF. CDR3 nucleotides: TGTGCCAGCAGCCCGGGACGGGCGTACCAAGAGACCCAGTACTTC.

The V call is TRBV28, the J call TRBJ2-3; D tentatively fits TRBD1 or TRBD2 (5 bases each). Germline lookup yields CDR1 MDHEN and CDR2 SYDVKM. The V gene lost 6 bases and the J gene lost 0 bases, with 10 bases spanning the gap. This CDR3 has 14 amino acids. CDR3 residues: CASSLRDSTDTQYF. DNA of the CDR3: TGTGCCAGCAGCCTGAGGGACAGCACAGATACGCAGTATTTT.

The chain recombines TRBV27 with TRBJ2-1; TRBD1 matches at 12 bases. The CDR3 has 14 residues. The V and J ends lost 11 bases and 7 bases, in that order; junction bases with no gene match: 9. In germline, CDR1 is MNHEY, CDR2 SMNVEV (reference sequence). As DNA, the CDR3 is TGTGCCGTAGCGGGACAGGGGGCCGTGAATGAGCAGTTCTTC. Translation gives CAVAGQGAVNEQFF.

The CDR3 loop is CASSASIGEKLFF. CDR3 in DNA: TGTGCCAGCAGCGCGTCCATCGGGGAAAAACTGTTTTTT. The genes are TRBV13 and TRBJ1-4; D is ambiguous. The V and J ends lost 5 bases and 8 bases respectively, with 12 bases between them. There are 13 residues in the CDR3. Germline CDR1 is PRHDT and CDR2 is FYEKMQ (reference sequence).

This clone has just one count. The chain employs TRBV10-3 and TRBJ2-7; 9 positions match TRBD2. V gave up 5 bases and J gave up 7 bases; unmatched junction bases: 18. This CDR3 is built from 17 residues. Germline V gives CDR1 ENHRY, CDR2 SYGVKD. The CDR3 loop is CAISSGRILAGDGEQYF. The CDR3 coding sequence is TGTGCCATCAGTTCCGGACGTATACTAGCGGGTGATGGGGAGCAGTACTTC.

The chain combines TRBV4-1 with TRBJ1-1; TRBD1 matches 9 bases. The V and J ends lost 1 base and 7 bases, in that order; junction bases with no gene match: 7. The CDR3 has 15 residues. CDR1 is MGHRA, CDR2 YSYEKL, per germline. In nucleotides, the CDR3 is TGCGCCAGCAGCCAAGGACGGACAGGGGAATATGAAGCTTTCTTT. It yields the protein CASSQGRTGEYEAFF.

V usage is TRBV9 and J usage is TRBJ2-7; 9 nucleotides match TRBD1. V shed 4 bases and J 2 bases; nucleotides not matched to a gene: 7. The CDR3 loop spans 15 amino acids. Germline V gene data show CDR1 as SGDLS and CDR2 as YYNGEE. In DNA, the CDR3 is TGTGCCAGCAGCCCGAGACAGGGGGTTACCTACGAGCAGTACTTC. It yields the protein CASSPRQGVTYEQYF.

Concerning this clone: Other DNA sequences in this sample translate to the same CDR3. V is TRBV27 and J is TRBJ2-7; a weak D match, TRBD1 (7 bases). Trimming stripped 5 bases from V and 1 base from J, with 12 bases between. Germline-derived CDR1 and CDR2 are MNHEY and SMNVEV (reference sequence). CDR3 length: 14 residues. In DNA, the CDR3 is TGTGCCAGCAGTCCGCGGGACAGATCCTACGAGCAGTACTTC. It translates to CASSPRDRSYEQYF.

V usage is TRBV19 and J usage is TRBJ1-5, with 10 bases fitting TRBD1. This CDR3 has 16 residues. With V trimmed by 4 bases and J by 7 bases, 10 bases remained unmatched. Germline CDR1 and CDR2: LNHDA and SQIVND (reference sequence). The CDR3 region has the DNA TGTGCCAGTAGTACCGGGACAGGGGAGGTAAAACAGCCCCAGCATTTT. It is translated as CASSTGTGEVKQPQHF.

The chain employs TRBV27 and TRBJ1-2; no reliable D call. Trimming shortened V by 7 bases and J by 9 bases, and 15 bases separated the two germline ends. The CDR3 length is 12 residues. Germline CDR1 and CDR2: MNHEY and SMNVEV (reference sequence). The CDR3 DNA follows: TGTGCCAGCACGCAGACCGGTGATAGCTACACCTTC. This sequence encodes CASTQTGDSYTF.

This chain links TRBV2 with TRBJ2-3, with D possibly being TRBD2 (5 bases). Germline V lookup: CDR1 SNHLY, CDR2 FYNNEI. With 3 bases removed from V and 1 base from J, the gap between germline ends came to 11 bases. This CDR3 comprises 15 residues. The CDR3 DNA reads TGTGCCAGCAGTGACTTCTCGGAGGGCACAGATACGCAGTATTTT. Translating gives CASSDFSEGTDTQYF.

The chain couples TRBV4-3 to TRBJ1-2; D gene unclear. The CDR3 is made up of 15 amino acids. In germline, CDR1 is LGHNA, CDR2 YSLEER. With 0 bases removed from V and 8 bases from J, the gap between germline ends came to 16 bases. The CDR3 region is CASSQDRAFRGGYTF. CDR3 DNA sequence: TGCGCCAGCAGCCAAGATCGGGCCTTCCGCGGAGGCTACACCTTC.

Remarks on this clone: This specimen includes other DNA sequences encoding the same CDR3. The J gene is TRBJ2-1, the V gene TRBV9; 10 nucleotides align to TRBD2. This CDR3 is built from 14 residues. The germline V gene encodes CDR1 SGDLS and CDR2 YYNGEE. Trimming at V came to 2 bases and at J to 5 bases, leaving 1 base not matched to a gene. CDR3 nucleotide sequence: TGTGCCAGCAGCGTTCTAGCGGGGGACAATGAGCAGTTCTTC. This translates into CASSVLAGDNEQFF.